This TCR beta chain was recovered during a study of shared clonotypes between healthy human individuals. General observations from the study: Generation probabilities were higher for clonotypes shared across all four sorted-subset donors than for unshared ones.

In the case of this clone: No antigen is known for it.

Authors' data handling: From ImmunoSEQ came sequences covering only the junction and carrying no quality scores, so filtering differed. Only in-frame clones appear in the TCRdb table, and some are missing; sequencing was by immunoSEQ multiplex PCR. The V and J calls and clone size are taken from that table; D and trimming were inferred from the DNA. The sample lists approximately 1.5 million clones, about 98% occurring once. V shed 6 bases and J shed 1 base, with 12 bases lying between them. CDR1 is SGHDN, CDR2 FVKESK, per germline. CDR3 length: 14 residues. J is TRBJ2-5 and V is TRBV14; a weak D match, TRBD2 (5 bases). The sequence came from a young man in good health. The sample taken for sequencing was naive CD4+ T cells sorted from blood. Subset in this sample: CD45RA+ positively selected. The CDR3 sequence is CASSHGVFQETQYF. DNA for the CDR3: TGTGCCAGCAGTCACGGGGTTTTCCAAGAGACCCAGTACTTC.